The 17 T cell receptor beta chains presented below share a single source sample, sequenced in a study of cytomegalovirus exposure and HLA in healthy donors. Vbeta (60) and Jbeta (13) primers were used in the PCR. The assay was immunoSEQ multiplex PCR, and TCRdb's table has in-frame clones only and misses some. The table includes about 120,000 clones, approximately 75% detected once. Sequenced: PBMCs. The receptors were sampled from a man between 35 and 55 years old in good health and CMV-seronegative.

The rearrangement links TRBV30 to TRBJ2-3, with D maybe TRBD2 (6 bases). Germline-derived CDR1 and CDR2 are GTSNPN and SVGIG (reference sequence). Trimming took off 4 bases at V and 3 bases at J, with 14 bases between the two ends. The CDR3 runs to 14 residues. The DNA for the CDR3 is TGTGCCTGGATCGGAGGGATTGGGACAGATACGCAGTATTTT. The encoded protein is CAWIGGIGTDTQYF. The full variable domain, its missing parts supplied by reference TRBV30 and TRBJ2-3, is SQTIHQWPATLVQPVGSPLSLECTVEGTSNPNLYWYRQAAGRGLQLLFYSVGIGQISSEVPQNLSASRPQDRQFILSSKKLLLSDSGFYLCAWIGGIGTDTQYFGPGTRLTVL.

This chain links TRBV30 with TRBJ2-2, with D possibly matching TRBD1 (6 bases). This CDR3 is 15 amino acids long. V was cut by 0 bases and J by 6 bases, with 14 bases left in between. Germline V gene data show CDR1 as GTSNPN and CDR2 as SVGIG (reference sequence). CDR3 bases: TGTGCCTGGAGTGTAGTGGGGGCGCGTGCCGGGGAGCTGTTTTTT. It specifies CAWSVVGARAGELFF. Full variable domain (rest looked up from reference TRBV30 and TRBJ2-2): SQTIHQWPATLVQPVGSPLSLECTVEGTSNPNLYWYRQAAGRGLQLLFYSVGIGQISSEVPQNLSASRPQDRQFILSSKKLLLSDSGFYLCAWSVVGARAGELFFGEGSRLTVL.

The chain has TRBV5-1 and TRBJ1-4; D is perhaps TRBD1 (5 bases). V was cut by 2 bases and J by 6 bases, with 8 bases left in between. CDR3 length: 13 residues. Germline-derived CDR1 and CDR2 are SGHRS and YFSETQ. CDR3 in DNA: TGCGCCAGCAGCTTTTGGGGGGATGAAAAACTGTTTTTT. It encodes CASSFWGDEKLFF.

This clone appeared a single time. Since no conserved phenylalanine or tryptophan closes the CDR3, a read error is the likely cause. V and J are TRBV27 and TRBJ2-6; D unresolved. The CDR3 runs 17 residues. Germline-derived CDR1 and CDR2 are MNHEY and SMNVEV (reference sequence). V shed 5 bases and J shed 0 bases, with 14 bases lying between them. The CDR3 region is CASSLGSSISGANVLTL. Written as DNA, the CDR3 is TGTGCCAGCAGTCTGGGTTCCTCGATCTCTGGGGCCAACGTCCTGACTCTC.

The rearrangement links TRBV5-1 to TRBJ2-3, with TRBD2 identical over 10 bases. CDR3 length: 16 amino acids. With 2 bases clipped from V and 1 base from J, the junction kept 4 bases outside the gene matches. Per the germline V gene, CDR1 is SGHRS and CDR2 is YFSETQ. The DNA for the CDR3 is TGCGCCAGCAGCTTAAGCGGGAGGGTTCGCACAGATACGCAGTATTTT. This codes for CASSLSGRVRTDTQYF.

The chain combines TRBV7-8 with TRBJ2-2; TRBD2 agrees at 11 bases. The V segment lost 5 bases and the J segment 8 bases; nucleotides outside the gene matches: 10. The CDR3 loop spans 16 amino acids. The germline V gene has CDR1 SGHVS and CDR2 FQNEAQ. Written as DNA, the CDR3 is TGTGCCAGCAGCCCCCAGACTAGCGGGATTAATGGGGAGCTGTTTTTT. Encoded protein: CASSPQTSGINGELFF.

In its sample, this clone was seen once. The chain combines TRBV7-6 with TRBJ2-3; D is unclear. V dropped 6 bases and J dropped 2 bases, with 12 bases sitting between them. The CDR3 covers 14 residues. CDR1 is SGHVS and CDR2 is FNYEAQ in the germline V gene. CDR3 nucleotide sequence: TGTGCCAGCAGTTCTAGAACCTTCACAGATACGCAGTATTTT. Encoded protein: CASSSRTFTDTQYF.

The chain combines TRBV19 with TRBJ2-2; D is perhaps TRBD1 (5 bases). The CDR3 contains 13 residues. Per the germline V gene, CDR1 is LNHDA and CDR2 is SQIVND (reference sequence). V lost 1 base, J lost 6 bases, and 6 bases lay in between. The CDR3 DNA reads TGTGCCAGTAGTATAGCCAGGGCCGGGGAGCTGTTTTTT. Its translation is CASSIARAGELFF.

This clone was found a few times. The chain couples TRBV7-2 to TRBJ2-5, with D perhaps matching TRBD2 (6 bases). Germline CDR1 and CDR2: SGHTA and FQGNSA. V was pared by 0 bases and J by 5 bases, with 10 bases between. The CDR3 consists of 14 residues. CDR3 DNA: TGTGCCAGCAGCTTAGCCCGGGCGGGGGAGACCCAGTACTTC. Its translation: CASSLARAGETQYF.

The V call is TRBV19, the J call TRBJ2-2, with D perhaps TRBD2 (6 bases). CDR1 is LNHDA, CDR2 SQIVND, per germline (reference sequence). There are 16 residues in the CDR3. Deletions cut 7 bases from V and 4 bases from J, with 19 bases between. The CDR3 here is CASIERGTRSTGELFF. The CDR3 DNA reads TGTGCCAGTATAGAACGGGGGACCCGATCCACCGGGGAGCTGTTTTTT. The complete variable domain, with remaining parts taken from reference TRBV19 and TRBJ2-2, reads DGGITQSPKYLFRKEGQNVTLSCEQNLNHDAMYWYRQDPGQGLRLIYYSQIVNDFQKGDIAEGYSVSREKKESFPLTVTSAQKNPTAFYLCASIERGTRSTGELFFGEGSRLTVL.

V gene TRBV6-1 combines with J gene TRBJ2-1, with TRBD2 matching over 8 bases. Germline V lookup: CDR1 MNHNS, CDR2 SASEGT. The CDR3 runs 15 residues. V gave up 4 bases and J gave up 4 bases; unmatched junction bases: 6. CDR3 nucleotides: TGTGCCAGCAGTGTGGCGGCGGGGGGATACAATGAGCAGTTCTTC. As protein: CASSVAAGGYNEQFF.

V is TRBV2 and J is TRBJ2-7; TRBD1 matches at 9 bases. The CDR3 has 13 residues. Germline V gene data show CDR1 as SNHLY and CDR2 as FYNNEI. V gave up 6 bases and J gave up 3 bases; unmatched junction bases: 3. CDR3 DNA: TGTGCCAGCAGCGGGACAGGGTTCTACGAGCAGTACTTC. Translation: CASSGTGFYEQYF.

Comment on this clone: One end of the junction does not line up with germline, which may come from a read error. This sequence joins TRBV27 and TRBJ1-2; D is unresolved. CDR1 and CDR2 from the germline V gene are MNHEY and SMNVEV (reference sequence). This CDR3 comprises 12 residues. In DNA form, the CDR3 reads TGTGCCAGTCCTTACTGCGAGAGGATTCTTAACTTC. Translation: CASPYCERILNF.

The chain carries TRBV6-6 and TRBJ1-6; 8 nucleotides match TRBD1. Germline CDR1 MNHNY, CDR2 SVGAGI (reference sequence). With V trimmed by 3 bases and J by 7 bases, 5 bases remained unmatched. The CDR3 is 15 amino acids. The DNA of the CDR3 is TGTGCCAGCAGTTATTCAGGGGGCGAAAATTCACCCCTCCACTTT. It translates to CASSYSGGENSPLHF.

This clone was detected only a few times. The J gene is TRBJ2-3, the V gene TRBV29-1; TRBD2 matches 9 bases. The trim removed 6 bases at V and 0 bases at J, leaving 10 bases unmatched. This CDR3 comprises 16 residues. Germline V gene sequence: CDR1 SQVTM, CDR2 ANQGSEA. CDR3 coding DNA: TGCAGCGTAGGATCTTCTAGCGGGGCCAGCACAGATACGCAGTATTTT. Protein product: CSVGSSSGASTDTQYF.

V is TRBV18 and J is TRBJ1-6; D is uncertain. V was cut by 4 bases and J by 10 bases, with 11 bases left in between. The length of the CDR3 is 13 residues. Germline V gene sequence: CDR1 KGHSH, CDR2 LQKENI. The CDR3 spells CASSLSLESPLHF. The DNA of the CDR3 is TGTGCCAGCTCACTATCTTTAGAGTCACCCCTCCACTTT.

This chain uses TRBV19 with TRBJ1-5; tentatively, D is TRBD1 (6 bases). Germline V gene data show CDR1 as LNHDA and CDR2 as SQIVND (reference sequence). The length of the CDR3 is 14 residues. V was pared by 10 bases and J by 0 bases, with 13 bases between. The CDR3 here is CATRQVYSNQPQHF. The CDR3 nucleotides are TGTGCCACCAGACAGGTATATAGCAATCAGCCCCAGCATTTT.